The rows below give T cell receptor beta chains drawn from one sample of a study of human T cells and chemical hapten exposure. A single record per CDR3 protein comes from TCRdb applying MiXCR to the RACE reads. The top ten clones hold under 4.5% of a sample with approximately 100,000 distinct CDR3 sequences, approximately 10% of them seen once. This specimen consisted of whole blood, obtained in connection with sensitization to the hapten diphenylcyclopropenone (DPC). Receptor source: a woman aged 40 to 55 with alopecia areata. Some clones in this sample may be carry-over from other donors' samples. The CDR3 runs from the conserved cysteine through the conserved F or W.

v_call	j_call	cdr3_aa
TRBV4-1	TRBJ1-4	CASSQDGARGQGEKLFF
TRBV9	TRBJ2-1	CASSVALPAYNEQFF
TRBV4-1	TRBJ1-5	CASSQEGGRQPQHF
TRBV9	TRBJ2-7	CASSVSGTGPQGEQYF
TRBV20-1	TRBJ1-5	CSAIPERYSNQPQHF
TRBV28	TRBJ2-1	CASSSPWRSSYNEQFF
TRBV4-1	TRBJ2-4	CASSQDWAVAKNIQYF
TRBV5-1	TRBJ2-1	CASSLGVPRSGQFF
TRBV10-3	TRBJ2-5	CAISATGTSIETQYF
TRBV4-3	TRBJ2-5	CASSQDFGLAGGRQETQYF
TRBV19	TRBJ1-5	CASRQQGDQPQHF
TRBV7-3	TRBJ2-3	CASSPIPLAGDTDTQYF
TRBV7-3	TRBJ2-6	CASSLTGTGMSNVLTF
TRBV20-1	TRBJ2-7	CSARDDDYEQYF
TRBV6-5	TRBJ1-2	CASSYSPQGDGYTF
TRBV29-1	TRBJ2-7	CSVRLGLSSYEQYF
TRBV28	TRBJ1-5	CASTLPTGAGNQPQHF
TRBV27	TRBJ1-1	CASSFGPNTEAFF
TRBV7-8	TRBJ2-7	CASSLLWNSYEQYF
TRBV6-6	TRBJ2-7	CASSYSMYSRWEQYF
TRBV7-3	TRBJ1-1	CASSLGGVGNTEAFF
TRBV7-2	TRBJ2-4	CASSPRGNTDRGAKNIQYF
TRBV5-5	TRBJ1-2	CASSLDPVPYGYTF
TRBV6-2/TRBV6-3	TRBJ1-5	CASSQGGPYQPQHF
TRBV9	TRBJ1-2	CASRGYDNYGYTF